One sample yielded the 13 T cell receptor beta chains listed below, sequenced in a study of shared clonotypes between healthy human individuals. Produced via immunoSEQ multiplex PCR; TCRdb's table is partial and in-frame only. Among under 850,000 clones listed, over 60% were seen once. Sequences were obtained from memory CD4+ T cells sorted from blood. Subset indicated: CD45RA-negative fraction. All receptors come from a woman in her twenties or thirties in good health.

This rearrangement joins TRBV28 to TRBJ2-7; D is unresolved. The V gene's germline CDR1 is MDHEN and CDR2 SYDVKM. The V end was cut by 9 bases, the J end by 1 base, with 10 bases between. CDR3 length: 12 amino acids. The CDR3 protein is CASRPASYEQYF. CDR3 bases: TGTGCCAGTAGACCAGCTTCCTACGAGCAGTACTTC. Looking up the rest from reference TRBV28 and TRBJ2-7 gives the full variable domain: DVKVTQSSRYLVKRTGEKVFLECVQDMDHENMFWYRQDPGLGLRLIYFSYDVKMKEKGDIPEGYSVSREKKERFSLILESASTNQTSMYLCASRPASYEQYFGPGTRLTVT.

The CDR3: CASSSPETSGKRETQYF. The CDR3 nucleotides are TGTGCCAGTAGTTCCCCTGAGACTAGCGGCAAAAGGGAGACCCAGTACTTC. The V call is TRBV19, the J call TRBJ2-5, with 9 bases lining up with TRBD2. The CDR3 is made up of 17 amino acids. Germline CDR1 is LNHDA and CDR2 is SQIVND (reference sequence). V lost 5 bases, J lost 5 bases, and 15 bases stayed unmatched.

The V call is TRBV7-9, the J call TRBJ2-1, with D unresolved. Germline CDR1 SEHNR, CDR2 FQNEAQ (reference sequence). V was pared by 1 base and J by 3 bases, with 10 bases between. The CDR3 is 15 amino acids. CDR3 coding DNA: TGTGCCAGCAGCTTAGTTGGGGTCCTCTACAATGAGCAGTTCTTC. This encodes CASSLVGVLYNEQFF.

The chain employs TRBV6-6 and TRBJ1-3; no clear D gene. The CDR3 totals 16 residues. Trimming took off 1 base at V and 0 bases at J, with 10 bases between the two ends. CDR1 is MNHNY, CDR2 SVGAGI, per germline (reference sequence). CDR3 nucleotide sequence: TGTGCCAGCAGTTACTATTACCAGAGCTCTGGAAACACCATATATTTT. Translation: CASSYYYQSSGNTIYF.

This clone occurred a few times. The chain recombines TRBV28 with TRBJ2-5; a possible D gene is TRBD2 (5 bases). Germline V gene sequence: CDR1 MDHEN, CDR2 SYDVKM. The CDR3 extends over 15 amino acids. Trimming stripped 8 bases from V and 5 bases from J, with 21 bases between. The CDR3 DNA follows: TGTGCCAGCGGCTCACCGGGGTCCCTCCGGGAGACCCAGTACTTC. Protein: CASGSPGSLRETQYF.

The J gene is TRBJ2-7, the V gene TRBV2; D unclear. The CDR3 spans 12 residues. Germline V gene lookup returns CDR1 SNHLY and CDR2 FYNNEI. The CDR3: CAGGELSYEQYF. The CDR3 coding sequence is TGTGCGGGCGGAGAATTGTCCTACGAGCAGTACTTC.

The CDR3 nucleotides read TGTGCCTGGTGTCTTACTAGCGGACAAGAGACCCAGTACTTC. It specifies CAWCLTSGQETQYF. The chain uses TRBV30 and TRBJ2-5, with 8 nucleotides matching TRBD2. Germline CDR1 reads GTSNPN; CDR2 reads SVGIG (reference sequence). The V gene end was trimmed by 5 bases and the J gene end by 2 bases; junction bases not matched to a gene: 7. This CDR3 is built from 14 residues.

This sequence joins TRBV6-5 and TRBJ2-4; either TRBD1 or TRBD2 may supply D (5 bases each). Trimming took 8 bases from V and 0 from J, leaving 8 bases between them. The germline CDR1 and CDR2 sequences are MNHEY and SVGAGI. This CDR3 comprises 13 residues. CDR3 residues: CASWGKAKNIQYF. The CDR3, as DNA: TGTGCCAGCTGGGGGAAAGCCAAAAACATTCAGTACTTC.

The rearrangement links TRBV5-8 to TRBJ2-7; 7 bases are a match to TRBD2. Germline lookup yields CDR1 SGHTS and CDR2 YDEGEE. The CDR3 length is 15 residues. V shed 4 bases, J shed 3 bases, and the junction held 10 bases outside the gene matches. CDR3 nucleotide sequence: TGTGCCAGCAGCCGAGCGGGGCCGAACCACTACGAGCAGTACTTC. This translates into CASSRAGPNHYEQYF.

The chain recombines TRBV7-8 with TRBJ2-5; D ambiguous. This CDR3 contains 15 residues. Germline V gene lookup returns CDR1 SGHVS and CDR2 FQNEAQ. Trimming removed 5 bases at V and 0 bases at J, with 13 bases between. For the CDR3, the DNA is TGTGCCAGCAGCCGTCGTGTGGGGTACCAAGAGACCCAGTACTTC. Amino acid sequence: CASSRRVGYQETQYF.

V and J are TRBV11-2 and TRBJ2-4; TRBD1 is a possible D gene (6 bases). V gave up 5 bases and J gave up 1 base, with 12 bases separating them. The CDR3 has 15 residues. The germline gives CDR1 SGHAT, CDR2 FQNNGV. CDR3 residues: CASSTTTGAKNIQYF. CDR3 nucleotides: TGTGCCAGCAGCACCACTACAGGGGCCAAAAACATTCAGTACTTC.

This clone was seen more than once but under ten times. In DNA, the CDR3 is TGCGCCAGCAGCTTGGGCAACAGCATGAACACTGAAGCTTTCTTT. Translating it yields CASSLGNSMNTEAFF. The V call is TRBV5-1, the J call TRBJ1-1; D ambiguous. The ends were cut back, 0 bases at V and 0 bases at J, with 9 bases in the middle. The CDR3 is made up of 15 amino acids. Germline assignment: CDR1 SGHRS and CDR2 YFSETQ.

The chain links TRBV7-9 to TRBJ2-6; no reliable D call. This CDR3 has 17 residues. From germline, CDR1 is SEHNR and CDR2 FQNEAQ (reference sequence). Trimming left V 5 bases short and J 0 bases short, with 14 bases between. This CDR3 reads CASSPRPLFSGANVLTF. As DNA, the CDR3 is TGTGCCAGCAGCCCCAGGCCTTTATTCTCTGGGGCCAACGTCCTGACTTTC.